This T cell receptor (beta chain) originates from a study of T cell changes during pregnancy in multiple sclerosis. Sequencing was performed with immunoSEQ multiplex PCR; in TCRdb, only in-frame clones are kept and a portion is missing. Among tens of thousands of clones, over 85% were seen once, and the ten largest hold 3.3%. Germline V lookup: CDR1 MDHEN, CDR2 SYDVKM. The CDR3 is made up of 15 amino acids. The trim removed 7 bases at V and 1 base at J, leaving 6 bases unmatched. This specimen was peripheral blood, taken in the first trimester of pregnancy. This receptor was obtained from a female donor in good health, enrolled as a control in a pregnancy study. This rearrangement joins TRBV28 to TRBJ1-1; 10 bases match TRBD1. CDR3 DNA: TGTGCCAGCAACCGGGACAGGGGAACGAACACTGAAGCTTTCTTT. Translated: CASNRDRGTNTEAFF.